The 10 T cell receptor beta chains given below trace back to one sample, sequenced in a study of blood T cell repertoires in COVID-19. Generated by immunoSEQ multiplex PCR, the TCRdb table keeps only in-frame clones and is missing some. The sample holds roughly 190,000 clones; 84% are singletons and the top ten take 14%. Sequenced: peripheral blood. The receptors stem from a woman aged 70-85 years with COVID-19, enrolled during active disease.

CDR3 region: CASSQSYGVYEQYF. The CDR3 bases are TGTGCCAGCAGCCAATCGTACGGAGTCTACGAGCAGTACTTC. The chain recombines TRBV3-1 (or the pseudogene TRBV3-2) with TRBJ2-7; no clear D gene. V lost 2 bases and J lost 3, with 11 bases in between. This CDR3 region has 14 residues. In germline, CDR1 is LGHDT, CDR2 YNNKEL (reference sequence).

CDR3 amino acids: CAWEIDRAKGYEQYF. Here the CDR3 DNA reads TGTGCCTGGGAGATAGACAGGGCCAAAGGATACGAGCAGTACTTC. The V and J genes are TRBV30 and TRBJ2-7; 7 nucleotides align to TRBD1. Trimming at V came to 5 bases and at J to 4 bases, leaving 14 bases not matched to a gene. The germline V gene has CDR1 GTSNPN and CDR2 SVGIG (reference sequence). The CDR3 extends over 15 amino acids.

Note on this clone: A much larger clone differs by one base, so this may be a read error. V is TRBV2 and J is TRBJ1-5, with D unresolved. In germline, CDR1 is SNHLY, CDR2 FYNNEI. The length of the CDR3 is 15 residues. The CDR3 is CARSYAARPGQPQHF. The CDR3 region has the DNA TGTGCCCGCAGTTACGCGGCACGACCCGGTCAGCCCCAGCATTTT.

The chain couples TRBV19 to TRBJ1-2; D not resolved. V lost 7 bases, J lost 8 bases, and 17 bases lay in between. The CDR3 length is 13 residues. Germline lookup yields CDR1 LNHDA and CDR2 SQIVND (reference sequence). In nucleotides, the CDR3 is TGTGCCAGTAATCGAGAGGGCATGAACGGCTACACCTTC. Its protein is CASNREGMNGYTF. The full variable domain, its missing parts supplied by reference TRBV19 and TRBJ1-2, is DGGITQSPKYLFRKEGQNVTLSCEQNLNHDAMYWYRQDPGQGLRLIYYSQIVNDFQKGDIAEGYSVSREKKESFPLTVTSAQKNPTAFYLCASNREGMNGYTFGSGTRLTVV.

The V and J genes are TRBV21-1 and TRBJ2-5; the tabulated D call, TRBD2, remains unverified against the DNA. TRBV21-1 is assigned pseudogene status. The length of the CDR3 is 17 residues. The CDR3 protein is CASSKEVWREGQETQYF. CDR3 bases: TGTGCCAGCAGCAAAGAGGTTTGGCGGGAGGGCCAAGAGACCCAGTACTTC.

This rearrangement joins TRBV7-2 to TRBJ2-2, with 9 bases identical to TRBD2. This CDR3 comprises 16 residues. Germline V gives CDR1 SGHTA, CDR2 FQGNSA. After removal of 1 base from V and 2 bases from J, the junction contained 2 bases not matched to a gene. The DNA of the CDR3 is TGTGCCAGCAGCTTAGTAGCGGGAGACAACACCGGGGAGCTGTTTTTT. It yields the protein CASSLVAGDNTGELFF.

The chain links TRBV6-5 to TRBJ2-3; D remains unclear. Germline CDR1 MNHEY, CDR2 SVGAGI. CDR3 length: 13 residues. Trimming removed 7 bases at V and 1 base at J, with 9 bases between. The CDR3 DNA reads TGTGCCAGCACAGTCCGTCGCACAGATACGCAGTATTTT. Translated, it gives CASTVRRTDTQYF.

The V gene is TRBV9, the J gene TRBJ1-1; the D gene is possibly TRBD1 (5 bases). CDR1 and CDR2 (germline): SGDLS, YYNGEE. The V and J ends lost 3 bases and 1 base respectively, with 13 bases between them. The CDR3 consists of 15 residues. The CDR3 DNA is TGTGCCAGCAGCGCGACAGTCAACTCGAACACTGAAGCTTTCTTT. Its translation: CASSATVNSNTEAFF. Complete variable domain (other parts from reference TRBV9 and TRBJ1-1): DSGVTQTPKHLITATGQRVTLRCSPRSGDLSVYWYQQSLDQGLQFLIQYYNGEERAKGNILERFSAQQFPDLHSELNLSSLELGDSALYFCASSATVNSNTEAFFGQGTRLTVV.

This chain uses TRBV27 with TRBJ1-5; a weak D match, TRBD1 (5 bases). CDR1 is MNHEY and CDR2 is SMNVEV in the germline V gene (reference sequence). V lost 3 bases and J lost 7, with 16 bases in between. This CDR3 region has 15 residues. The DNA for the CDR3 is TGTGCCAGCAGTTTCCTGGGGGGGAGAGAGCAGCCCCAGCATTTT. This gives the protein CASSFLGGREQPQHF.

The DNA of the CDR3 is TGTGCCAGCAGCCCCAGGCCGGGGGGCTCCTACAATGAGCAGTTCTTC. Protein: CASSPRPGGSYNEQFF. The V call is TRBV7-9, the J call TRBJ2-1, with 7 bases aligning to TRBD2. The V and J ends lost 5 bases and 0 bases, in that order; junction bases with no gene match: 7. Germline V lookup: CDR1 SEHNR, CDR2 FQNEAQ (reference sequence). This CDR3 has 16 residues.